The clone carrying this T cell receptor (beta chain) came up many times. Amplification targeted TCR beta CDR3 regions from RNA transcripts. The TCR CDR3 first-round RT-PCR relied on the HTBI primer set. MiXCR was run by TCRdb on the multiplex PCR reads, yielding one entry per CDR3 protein. The sample lists about 560,000 distinct CDR3 sequences, 16% occurring once. This sample was included in a study of T cells in Graves' hyperthyroidism and ophthalmopathy. On the study more broadly: At initial diagnosis, before any treatment had begun, peripheral blood was obtained.

This TCR was recovered from a woman between 18 and 30 years old with Graves' hyperthyroidism. The sequenced sample was blood.

CDR3 sequence: CASSLRGRQPQHF. The CDR3 nucleotides read TGTGCCAGCAGCCTCAGGGGGCGTCAGCCCCAGCATTTT. The rearrangement links TRBV27 to TRBJ1-5; 8 nucleotides agree with TRBD1. The CDR3 is made up of 13 amino acids. Germline CDR1 and CDR2: MNHEY and SMNVEV (reference sequence). V lost 6 bases to trimming and J lost 6 bases; unmatched junction nucleotides: 4.